Each of the 19 T cell receptor beta chains below was sequenced from the same sample in a study of post-analysis software for immune sequencing data. Their antigens are not known. The library was made from cDNA and included unique molecular identifiers. Using its own MiXCR run on the PCR reads, TCRdb lists one record per CDR3 protein. The repertoire holds about 540,000 distinct CDR3 sequences, about a third seen once, with approximately 5.4% in the top ten. Whole-study results and caveats: Compared with controls, patients had more of roughly five TRBV segments, including TRBV5-6, TRBV5-1 and TRBV20-1.

The specimen sequenced was blood. The receptor source for this set is a girl aged 2-17 years with multiple sclerosis.

This clonotype was counted only a few times. The chain combines TRBV29-1 with TRBJ1-2; maybe TRBD1 (5 bases). The germline V and J ends were trimmed by 6 bases and 8 bases, with 16 bases remaining between them. This CDR3 has 12 residues. Germline values: CDR1 SQVTM, CDR2 ANQGSEA. The CDR3: CSVGGAGWGYTF. The CDR3 bases are TGCAGCGTAGGAGGAGCAGGGTGGGGCTACACCTTC.

The chain is built from TRBV20-1 and TRBJ2-5, with 9 bases that match TRBD1. Germline CDR1 is DFQATT and CDR2 is SNEGSKA (reference sequence). Trimming cost V 4 bases and J 4 bases; bases outside gene matches: 7. The CDR3 sequence is 14 residues long. CDR3 loop: CSANLQGARETQYF. Here the CDR3 DNA reads TGCAGTGCTAACCTACAGGGGGCGAGAGAGACCCAGTACTTC.

The chain carries TRBV9 and TRBJ2-3; TRBD1 aligns across 7 bases. CDR3 length: 16 residues. Germline trimming cut 4 bases from V and 0 bases from J; bases unmatched to any gene: 8. Germline-derived CDR1 and CDR2 are SGDLS and YYNGEE. The CDR3: CASSPGQEISTDTQYF. In nucleotides, the CDR3 is TGTGCCAGCAGCCCCGGACAGGAGATTAGCACAGATACGCAGTATTTT.

CDR3 sequence (DNA): TGTGCCAGCAGTGAAAGGGACGCCTACAATGAGCAGTTCTTC. It encodes CASSERDAYNEQFF. V gene TRBV2 combines with J gene TRBJ2-1; the D call may be TRBD1 or TRBD2 (5 bases each). CDR3 length: 14 residues. Germline CDR1 SNHLY, CDR2 FYNNEI. Trimming took 2 bases from V and 2 from J, leaving 7 bases between them.

This chain links TRBV4-1 with TRBJ1-4; TRBD1 agrees at 8 bases. Per germline, CDR1 MGHRA and CDR2 YSYEKL. Losses at the gene ends were 3 bases for V and 0 bases for J; bases not matched to a gene: 9. The CDR3 has 18 amino acids. The CDR3 DNA reads as TGCGCCAGCAGCCAGGTCGGACAGGGACGAACAACTAATGAAAAACTGTTTTTT. This encodes CASSQVGQGRTTNEKLFF.

This clonotype was found a few times. V is TRBV29-1 and J is TRBJ1-2; 7 bases agree with TRBD1. Germline V CDR1 and CDR2: SQVTM, ANQGSEA. With 4 bases clipped from V and 7 bases from J, the junction kept 12 bases outside the gene matches. The CDR3 sequence is 14 residues long. In DNA, the CDR3 is TGCAGCGTTGCGCTGTTACAGGGGAATAGTGGCTACACCTTC. Translated: CSVALLQGNSGYTF.

A word on this clonotype: Given the absence of the conserved phenylalanine or tryptophan at the CDR3 end, a read error is likely. The CDR3 nucleotides are TGTGCCAGCAGCCAAGATCGTCTAGCGGGTAGGAATGAGCAGTTCGTC. Its translation: CASSQDRLAGRNEQFV. V gene TRBV3-1 combines with J gene TRBJ2-1; 8 bases agree with TRBD2. Germline CDR1 LGHDT, CDR2 YNNKEL (reference sequence). The CDR3 loop spans 16 amino acids. Unmatched junction bases numbered 8, after V lost 0 bases and J lost 7 bases.

To note about this clonotype: The missing conserved phenylalanine or tryptophan at the end of this CDR3 makes a read error likely. The chain recombines TRBV6-1 with TRBJ1-2; TRBD1 matches 9 bases. V shed 5 bases, J shed 8 bases, and the junction held 9 bases outside the gene matches. Germline CDR1 and CDR2: MNHNS and SASEGT. The CDR3 totals 14 residues. The CDR3 DNA sequence: TGTGCCAGCAGTCCACAGGGGGCGAGATCGGGCTACACCTGC. This encodes CASSPQGARSGYTC.

This clonotype was detected once. This chain uses TRBV9 with TRBJ1-1; tentative D call: TRBD1 (6 bases). The CDR3 sequence is 15 residues long. Germline V gene sequence: CDR1 SGDLS, CDR2 YYNGEE. Trimming took 3 bases from V and 1 from J, leaving 13 bases between them. The CDR3 DNA sequence: TGTGCCAGCAGCGAACAGGGCTCCTGGAACACTGAAGCTTTCTTT. It specifies CASSEQGSWNTEAFF.

This chain connects TRBV15 to TRBJ2-7; 11 positions match TRBD2. This CDR3 is built from 16 residues. In germline, CDR1 is LNHNV, CDR2 YYDKDF (reference sequence). J gave up 9 bases and V 0 bases, and 10 bases lay outside the gene matches. CDR3 DNA sequence: TGTGCCACCAGCAGAGACTTAGCGGGGGGGCAGCATGTGCAGTACTTC. It codes for CATSRDLAGGQHVQYF. Full variable domain (missing parts from reference TRBV15 and TRBJ2-7): DAMVIQNPRYQVTQFGKPVTLSCSQTLNHNVMYWYQQKSSQAPKLLFHYYDKDFNNEADTPDNFQSRRPNTSFCFLDIRSPGLGDTAMYLCATSRDLAGGQHVQYFGPGTRLTVT.

This chain links TRBV25-1 with TRBJ1-6, with D unclear. Trimming shortened V by 8 bases and J by 7 bases, and 12 bases separated the two germline ends. Germline assignment: CDR1 MGHDK and CDR2 SYGVNS. The CDR3 extends over 13 amino acids. CDR3 in DNA: TGTGCCAGCGCGGACGTGGGGAATTCACCCCTCCACTTT. This encodes CASADVGNSPLHF.

The genes are TRBV20-1 and TRBJ2-3; D is undetermined. The germline V and J ends were trimmed by 1 base and 4 bases, with 6 bases remaining between them. Germline CDR1 reads DFQATT; CDR2 reads SNEGSKA (reference sequence). CDR3 length: 12 residues. The CDR3 region is CSARVRSDTQYF. The CDR3 DNA is TGCAGTGCTAGAGTGAGGTCAGATACGCAGTATTTT.

About this clonotype itself: Likely a read error: the CDR3 ends without its conserved phenylalanine or tryptophan. J is TRBJ1-2 and V is TRBV27; TRBD1 aligns across 8 bases. Per the germline V gene, CDR1 is MNHEY and CDR2 is SMNVEV (reference sequence). The trim removed 6 bases at V and 3 bases at J, leaving 9 bases unmatched. This CDR3 region has 15 residues. The CDR3 region has the DNA TGTGCCAGCAGGGCAGGGGGCCAGAGCTACTATGGCTACACCATC. Amino acid sequence: CASRAGGQSYYGYTI.

The DNA of the CDR3 is TGCAGTGCTGCAGGGCTCCTGACTAATGAAAAACTGTTTTTT. It translates to CSAAGLLTNEKLFF. The chain has TRBV20-1 and TRBJ1-4; maybe TRBD1 (5 bases). Germline lookup yields CDR1 DFQATT and CDR2 SNEGSKA (reference sequence). The CDR3 covers 14 residues. V gave up 5 bases and J gave up 2 bases, with 12 bases separating them.

The chain recombines TRBV28 with TRBJ1-2, with D tentatively TRBD1 (6 bases). The CDR3 has 14 residues. In germline, CDR1 is MDHEN, CDR2 SYDVKM. The V gene lost 6 bases and the J gene lost 6 bases, with 17 bases spanning the gap. This CDR3 reads CASRPPPGADGYTF. In nucleotides, the CDR3 is TGTGCCAGCAGACCACCCCCGGGGGCCGATGGCTACACCTTC.

The V and J genes are TRBV27 and TRBJ1-5; D is unclear. The CDR3 is made up of 15 amino acids. Trimming cost V 4 bases and J 2 bases, with 12 bases left between them. CDR1 and CDR2 from the germline V gene are MNHEY and SMNVEV (reference sequence). Here the CDR3 DNA reads TGTGCCAGCAGTTATGTAGCCCAGGGCAATCAGCCCCAGCATTTT. This gives the protein CASSYVAQGNQPQHF.

V is TRBV29-1 and J is TRBJ1-2; 8 bases map to TRBD1. This CDR3 has 13 amino acids. Germline V gene data show CDR1 as SQVTM and CDR2 as ANQGSEA. Trimming cost V 3 bases and J 8 bases; bases outside gene matches: 8. CDR3 region: CSVDSDRGKGYTF. DNA of the CDR3: TGCAGCGTTGATTCTGACAGGGGAAAAGGCTACACCTTC.

The chain has TRBV13 and TRBJ2-1; possibly TRBD1 for D (6 bases). CDR3 length equals 18 residues. V was trimmed by 5 bases and J by 4 bases, leaving 24 bases between them. From germline, CDR1 is PRHDT and CDR2 FYEKMQ (reference sequence). The CDR3 nucleotides are TGTGCCAGCAGCGGCGACAGGAACTATCCGGTACCATACAATGAGCAGTTCTTC. As protein: CASSGDRNYPVPYNEQFF.

V usage is TRBV7-3 and J usage is TRBJ2-5; D tentatively fits TRBD1 or TRBD2 (5 bases each). CDR1 and CDR2 from the germline V gene are SGHTA and FQGTGA. The CDR3 sequence is 15 residues long. V was cut by 1 base and J by 4 bases, with 13 bases left in between. The CDR3 DNA reads as TGTGCCAGCAGCTTAATGGGGGAAGTGGGAGAGACCCAGTACTTC. It translates to CASSLMGEVGETQYF.